This T cell receptor beta chain was sequenced in a study of PD-1 blockade in classical Hodgkin lymphoma. Study-level points and caveats: Possible causes of repertoire differences, disease activity or prior therapy, remain undefined.

The data were produced by immunoSEQ multiplex PCR, yet TCRdb's version contains in-frame clones alone and is incomplete. The sample shows roughly 6,900 clones, 75% to 90% of them seen only once. Time point noted: cycle 4 day 1 (C4D1), after about 6 weeks of nivolumab. In every patient, relapse followed autologous stem cell transplantation, while exposure to brentuximab vedotin differed. Germline-derived CDR1 and CDR2 are ENHRY and SYGVKD. V lost 7 bases, J lost 5 bases, and 6 bases stayed unmatched. The length of the CDR3 is 14 residues. Turning to this clone: Its target is not known.

V gene TRBV10-3 combines with J gene TRBJ2-3; 10 bases agree with TRBD2. Sequences were derived from peripheral blood mononuclear cells (PBMCs), sampled before the fourth cycle of nivolumab. The clonotype comes from a human donor with classical Hodgkin lymphoma. This CDR3 is CAIKTSGNVDTQYF. The CDR3 DNA sequence: TGTGCCATCAAAACTAGCGGGAACGTAGATACGCAGTATTTT.